The rows below give T cell receptor beta chains drawn from one sample of a study of blood T cells in healthy people across ages. TCRdb reprocessed the 5' RACE reads with MiXCR, giving one entry per CDR3 protein. The sample lists roughly 560,000 distinct CDR3 sequences, 24% occurring once. These data were also filed under a second study, of T cells of mothers and their children.

Material for sequencing was blood. These receptors were taken from a boy younger than 18 in good health. Both conserved end residues are part of each CDR3. The D gene is left open where the match is weak. For some rows the clone size is stated as once, few or many, or as a class when expanded; others skip it.

j_gene: TRBJ2-3
abundance: -
v_gene: TRBV12-5
d_gene: -
CDR3nt: TGTGCTAGTGGTTTGGACCGTACTAGCACAGATACGCAGTATTTT
CDR3aa: CASGLDRTSTDTQYF

j_gene: TRBJ2-7
abundance: few
v_gene: TRBV13
d_gene: -
CDR3nt: TGTGCCAGCAGCCCTGCCCTTCGCACCTACGAGCAGTACTTC
CDR3aa: CASSPALRTYEQYF

j_gene: TRBJ1-2
abundance: few
v_gene: TRBV30
d_gene: -
CDR3nt: TGTGCCTGGAGTGGCAATTTTCCTAACTATGGCTACACCTTC
CDR3aa: CAWSGNFPNYGYTF

j_gene: TRBJ2-7
abundance: -
v_gene: TRBV12-3/TRBV12-4
d_gene: TRBD2
CDR3nt: TGTGCCAGCAGTCCGGCGGGACTAGCGGGACGGGAGCAGTACTTC
CDR3aa: CASSPAGLAGREQYF

j_gene: TRBJ2-3
abundance: -
v_gene: TRBV5-1
d_gene: -
CDR3nt: TGCGCCAGCAGACTGGGCGCTAGCGAAGTGGCAGATACGCAGTATTTT
CDR3aa: CASRLGASEVADTQYF

j_gene: TRBJ1-1
abundance: few
v_gene: TRBV12-3/TRBV12-4
d_gene: -
CDR3nt: TGTGCCAGCAGTTTAGGCCAGGCTAGCACTGAAGCTTTCTTT
CDR3aa: CASSLGQASTEAFF

j_gene: TRBJ2-3
abundance: -
v_gene: TRBV6-2/TRBV6-3
d_gene: TRBD2
CDR3nt: TGTGCCAGCAGTCAATGGACTAGCGGGGGGACAGATACGCAGTATTTT
CDR3aa: CASSQWTSGGTDTQYF

j_gene: TRBJ2-3
abundance: few
v_gene: TRBV27
d_gene: -
CDR3nt: TGTGCCAGCAGTTTAGCTTCCCGCACAGATACGCAGTATTTT
CDR3aa: CASSLASRTDTQYF

j_gene: TRBJ1-1
abundance: -
v_gene: TRBV6-1
d_gene: -
CDR3nt: TGTGCCAGCAGTGAAGCTAGGGGATACCCTGAAGCTTTCTTT
CDR3aa: CASSEARGYPEAFF

j_gene: TRBJ1-1
abundance: few
v_gene: TRBV4-3
d_gene: TRBD1
CDR3nt: TGCGCCAGCAGCGCCCGACAGGGAATGAACACTGAAGCTTTCTTT
CDR3aa: CASSARQGMNTEAFF

j_gene: TRBJ1-2
abundance: few
v_gene: TRBV4-3
d_gene: -
CDR3nt: TGCGCCAGCAGCCAAGATCCCAGGGAAAGGGACTATGGCTACACCTTC
CDR3aa: CASSQDPRERDYGYTF

j_gene: TRBJ1-5
abundance: few
v_gene: TRBV10-3
d_gene: -
CDR3nt: TGTGCCATCAGTGAGTCGATTATGAGCGATCAGCCCCAGCATTTT
CDR3aa: CAISESIMSDQPQHF

j_gene: TRBJ2-5
abundance: few
v_gene: TRBV20-1
d_gene: -
CDR3nt: TGCAGTGCGTCCAGCCGGTCAGAGACCCAGTACTTC
CDR3aa: CSASSRSETQYF

j_gene: TRBJ2-3
abundance: -
v_gene: TRBV7-2
d_gene: TRBD2
CDR3nt: TGTGCCAGCAGCCGTAAACGGGAGCGGGAGTCGACAGATACGCAGTATTTT
CDR3aa: CASSRKRERESTDTQYF

j_gene: TRBJ1-2
abundance: few
v_gene: TRBV5-1
d_gene: -
CDR3nt: TGCGCCAGCAGCCCCTTCCGGGGGCTCATTAACTATGGCTACACCTTC
CDR3aa: CASSPFRGLINYGYTF

j_gene: TRBJ2-4
abundance: many
v_gene: TRBV7-2
d_gene: -
CDR3nt: TGTGCCAGCAGCCCCTTGGGGGGACTAGCCAAAAACATTCAGTACTTC
CDR3aa: CASSPLGGLAKNIQYF

j_gene: TRBJ2-5
abundance: -
v_gene: TRBV12-3/TRBV12-4
d_gene: TRBD2
CDR3nt: TGTGCCAGCAGCCTCGGGACTAGCGGGGGGAAAGAGACCCAGTACTTC
CDR3aa: CASSLGTSGGKETQYF

j_gene: TRBJ1-2
abundance: few
v_gene: TRBV13
d_gene: -
CDR3nt: TGTGCCAGCAGCGGGGCCGTAGGAAACCCCTATGGCTACACCTTC
CDR3aa: CASSGAVGNPYGYTF

j_gene: TRBJ2-7
abundance: few
v_gene: TRBV7-2
d_gene: -
CDR3nt: TGTGCCAGCAGCCCGGGCTCCGGAGTGCCCTACGAGCAGTACTTC
CDR3aa: CASSPGSGVPYEQYF

j_gene: TRBJ1-6
abundance: -
v_gene: TRBV14
d_gene: -
CDR3nt: TGTGCCAGCAGCCAAGGACAGAGGATGGTTGGCCCCCTCCACTTT
CDR3aa: CASSQGQRMVGPLHF

j_gene: TRBJ2-1
abundance: few
v_gene: TRBV20-1
d_gene: TRBD2
CDR3nt: TGCAGTGCTAGGACGCCCCTATCTAGCGGGGTGGGGAAGGAGCAGTTCTTC
CDR3aa: CSARTPLSSGVGKEQFF

j_gene: TRBJ1-4
abundance: -
v_gene: TRBV7-9
d_gene: -
CDR3nt: TGTGCCAGCAGCCACCCCGCGGGGGCTGATGAAAAACTGTTTTTT
CDR3aa: CASSHPAGADEKLFF

j_gene: TRBJ2-5
abundance: -
v_gene: TRBV29-1
d_gene: TRBD2
CDR3nt: TGCAGCGTTGAAGAGGGACTAGCGGGAATCGAGACCCAGTACTTC
CDR3aa: CSVEEGLAGIETQYF

j_gene: TRBJ2-2
abundance: -
v_gene: TRBV29-1
d_gene: TRBD1
CDR3nt: TGCAGCATCAGGACAGGGCTGAACACCGGGGAGCTGTTTTTT
CDR3aa: CSIRTGLNTGELFF

j_gene: TRBJ2-7
abundance: -
v_gene: TRBV2
d_gene: -
CDR3nt: TGTGCCAGCAGTTCGGGCTCTCCCGATTACGAGCAGTACTTC
CDR3aa: CASSSGSPDYEQYF

j_gene: TRBJ1-5
abundance: -
v_gene: TRBV6-2/TRBV6-3
d_gene: -
CDR3nt: TGTGCCAGCAGTTACTCGAGGGCGATCACTTGCAATCAGCCCCAGCATTTT
CDR3aa: CASSYSRAITCNQPQHF

j_gene: TRBJ2-3
abundance: many
v_gene: TRBV4-1
d_gene: TRBD2
CDR3nt: TGCGCCAGCAGCCAAGTGGGCCTAGCGGATAGCACAGATACGCAGTATTTT
CDR3aa: CASSQVGLADSTDTQYF

j_gene: TRBJ2-5
abundance: -
v_gene: TRBV20-1
d_gene: TRBD2
CDR3nt: TGCAGTGCTAGAGATCTGAGTAGCGGGAGAGGAGTCGGGGAGACCCAGTACTTC
CDR3aa: CSARDLSSGRGVGETQYF

j_gene: TRBJ1-1
abundance: -
v_gene: TRBV20-1
d_gene: -
CDR3nt: TGCAGTGCCAGTCTACAGAGGAACACTGAAGCTTTCTTT
CDR3aa: CSASLQRNTEAFF

j_gene: TRBJ1-2
abundance: -
v_gene: TRBV10-3
d_gene: TRBD1
CDR3nt: TGTGCCATCGGATCGGGACAGGGCTATGGCTACACCTTC
CDR3aa: CAIGSGQGYGYTF

j_gene: TRBJ2-1
abundance: -
v_gene: TRBV7-2
d_gene: -
CDR3nt: TGTGCCAGCAGCTTTAGTCAACTAGCCGCCTACAATGAGCAGTTCTTC
CDR3aa: CASSFSQLAAYNEQFF

j_gene: TRBJ2-1
abundance: few
v_gene: TRBV7-2
d_gene: TRBD2
CDR3nt: TGTGCCAGCAGCTTACGGATTAGCGGGATTGGTGAGCAGTTCTTC
CDR3aa: CASSLRISGIGEQFF

j_gene: TRBJ2-1
abundance: -
v_gene: TRBV3-1
d_gene: TRBD2
CDR3nt: TGTGCCAGCAGTTTAGCGGGGGCCGGGGTCCATGAGCAGTTCTTC
CDR3aa: CASSLAGAGVHEQFF

j_gene: TRBJ2-1
abundance: few
v_gene: TRBV25-1
d_gene: TRBD2
CDR3nt: TGTGCCAGCAGTGAATTTGCGGGAGGGCCCAATGAGCAGTTCTTC
CDR3aa: CASSEFAGGPNEQFF

j_gene: TRBJ2-7
abundance: few
v_gene: TRBV20-1
d_gene: TRBD2
CDR3nt: TGCAGTGCCAGACTAGCGGGAGGCACTAATTATTACGAGCAGTGCTTC
CDR3aa: CSARLAGGTNYYEQCF